These 26 T cell receptor beta chains were sequenced from one sample in a study of cytomegalovirus exposure and HLA in healthy donors. In the PCR, 60 Vbeta and 13 Jbeta primers were used. TCRdb's table, derived via immunoSEQ multiplex PCR, lists solely in-frame clones and lacks some. The sample holds roughly 100,000 clones, roughly 70% seen once. Source material: PBMCs. The receptor source for this set is a middle-aged man in good health and CMV-seronegative.

This clone was detected once. The chain employs TRBV10-2 and TRBJ2-2; weak D call: TRBD1 (7 bases). From germline, CDR1 is WSHSY and CDR2 SAAADI. CDR3 length equals 13 residues. Trimming shortened V by 11 bases and J by 0 bases, and 10 bases separated the two germline ends. DNA of the CDR3: TGCGCCGCGGGGACAGCGAACACCGGGGAGCTGTTTTTT. This sequence encodes CAAGTANTGELFF.

The rearrangement joins TRBV5-1 to TRBJ2-1, with D perhaps TRBD2 (5 bases). The V end was cut by 3 bases, the J end by 5 bases, with 15 bases between. In germline, CDR1 is SGHRS, CDR2 YFSETQ. The CDR3 sequence is 15 residues long. In nucleotides, the CDR3 is TGCGCCAGCAGCTCCCGGAGGTCTGGGAACAATGAGCAGTTCTTC. This encodes CASSSRRSGNNEQFF.

V and J are TRBV10-1 and TRBJ2-2, with 7 bases that match TRBD1. The germline gives CDR1 WNHNN, CDR2 SYGVQD (reference sequence). The CDR3 is 15 residues long. The junction had 5 bases not matched to a gene; V was cut back by 4 bases and J by 3 bases. CDR3 sequence reads: CASSVGQEHTGELFF. For the CDR3, the DNA is TGCGCCAGCAGTGTAGGACAGGAGCACACCGGGGAGCTGTTTTTT.

The chain is built from TRBV5-1 and TRBJ2-5; TRBD2 agrees at 8 bases. The CDR3 length is 14 residues. With V trimmed by 5 bases and J by 5 bases, 8 bases remained unmatched. Germline CDR1 SGHRS, CDR2 YFSETQ. The CDR3 DNA reads TGCGCCAGCAGGAAAAGCGGGAGTGGGGAGACCCAGTACTTC. This sequence encodes CASRKSGSGETQYF.

The rearrangement joins TRBV7-8 to TRBJ2-3; the match to TRBD2 covers 10 bases. CDR3 length: 17 residues. Germline CDR1 and CDR2: SGHVS and FQNEAQ. With V trimmed by 1 base and J by 0 bases, 4 bases remained unmatched. CDR3 bases: TGTGCCAGCAGCTTAGGGATAGCGGGGGGAAGCACAGATACGCAGTATTTT. Its protein is CASSLGIAGGSTDTQYF. Using reference TRBV7-8 and TRBJ2-3 for the parts outside the CDR3, the full variable domain is GAGVSQSPRYKVAKRGQDVALRCDPISGHVSLFWYQQALGQGPEFLTYFQNEAQLDKSGLPSDRFFAERPEGSVSTLKIQRTQQEDSAVYLCASSLGIAGGSTDTQYFGPGTRLTVL.

This clone was observed once. The chain links TRBV18 to TRBJ1-2, with a tentative D call TRBD1 (6 bases). The CDR3 consists of 13 residues. V dropped 1 base and J dropped 6 bases, with 9 bases sitting between them. Per germline, CDR1 KGHSH and CDR2 LQKENI. The CDR3 DNA sequence: TGTGCCAGCTCACCACGGGAGGGGGATGGCTACACCTTC. Encoded protein: CASSPREGDGYTF.

CDR3 residues: CASSATGRKDQPQHF. The CDR3 bases are TGTGCCAGCAGCGCGACAGGGAGAAAAGATCAGCCCCAGCATTTT. The chain recombines TRBV9 with TRBJ1-5; 7 bases are a match to TRBD1. Germline assignment: CDR1 SGDLS and CDR2 YYNGEE. The CDR3 has 15 residues. V shed 3 bases, J shed 5 bases, and the junction held 8 bases outside the gene matches.

The chain is built from TRBV11-1 and TRBJ2-7, with TRBD1 as a possible D gene (6 bases). Germline V gene data show CDR1 as SGHAT and CDR2 as FQDESV (reference sequence). V lost 1 base to trimming and J lost 7 bases, with 17 bases between them. The CDR3 is made up of 15 amino acids. CDR3 DNA sequence: TGTGCCAGCAGCTTAGTCACGGACAGTTGGGAAGAGCAGTACTTC. Its protein product is CASSLVTDSWEEQYF.

The chain joins TRBV4-1 to TRBJ2-1; the D gene is possibly TRBD2 (5 bases). The CDR3 is made up of 18 amino acids. V lost 1 base and J lost 3, with 19 bases in between. The V gene's germline CDR1 is MGHRA and CDR2 YSYEKL. CDR3 bases: TGCGCCAGCAGCCAAGCTCCTCCCGGGTTCGCGGGCTACAATGAGCAGTTCTTC. Translation gives CASSQAPPGFAGYNEQFF.

This clone was detected a few times. The V call is TRBV28, the J call TRBJ1-4; unclear D gene. Per the germline V gene, CDR1 is MDHEN and CDR2 is SYDVKM. CDR3 length: 16 residues. V was trimmed by 2 bases and J by 0 bases, leaving 10 bases between them. CDR3 amino acids: CASSLMRGTTNEKLFF. CDR3 DNA: TGTGCCAGCAGTTTAATGCGCGGGACAACTAATGAAAAACTGTTTTTT.

The chain couples TRBV6-5 to TRBJ2-5; the D is unclear. In germline, CDR1 is MNHEY, CDR2 SVGAGI. The V end lost 0 bases, the J end lost 2 bases, and 7 bases lay between the germline ends. The CDR3 runs to 14 residues. The DNA for the CDR3 is TGTGCCAGCAGTTACTCGTACAGACAAGAGACCCAGTACTTC. Protein sequence: CASSYSYRQETQYF.

This clone has just one count. A read error may account for a junction end that differs from germline. The chain joins TRBV4-2 to TRBJ2-2; D is uncertain. The CDR3 has 15 amino acids. Looked up from germline, CDR1 is LGHNA and CDR2 is YNFKEQ. The CDR3 loop reads CASTQALLNTGELFF. CDR3 DNA sequence: TGTGCCAGCACCCAAGCACTGCTGAACACCGGGGAGCTGTTTTTT.

The chain joins TRBV4-3 to TRBJ2-2; 9 nucleotides align to TRBD2. Trimming at V came to 0 bases and at J to 7 bases, leaving 6 bases not matched to a gene. The CDR3 runs 16 residues. The germline gives CDR1 LGHNA, CDR2 YSLEER. The CDR3 loop is CASSQEGGRAFGELFF. The CDR3 nucleotides read TGCGCCAGCAGCCAAGAAGGCGGGAGGGCCTTCGGGGAGCTGTTTTTT.

This chain links TRBV28 with TRBJ2-1; D might be TRBD1 (6 bases). The V end lost 6 bases, the J end lost 10 bases, and 13 bases lay between the germline ends. This CDR3 is built from 12 residues. Germline CDR1 is MDHEN and CDR2 is SYDVKM. The CDR3 region is CASSPQGREQFF. The CDR3 nucleotides are TGTGCCAGCAGCCCACAGGGCCGGGAGCAGTTCTTC.

Details on this clone: One junction end disagrees with the germline gene, perhaps due to a read error. The chain joins TRBV7-9 to TRBJ1-6, with 7 bases lining up with TRBD1. Per the germline V gene, CDR1 is SEHNR and CDR2 is FQNEAQ (reference sequence). CDR3 length: 16 residues. Written as DNA, the CDR3 is TGTTCCAGCTCCCCACAGGGGATGGCCTATAATTCACCCCTCCACTTT. Translated: CSSSPQGMAYNSPLHF.

This rearrangement joins TRBV19 to TRBJ2-1; a weak D match, TRBD1 (5 bases). This CDR3 has 16 amino acids. Looked up from germline, CDR1 is LNHDA and CDR2 is SQIVND (reference sequence). V was trimmed by 6 bases and J by 1 base, leaving 16 bases between them. CDR3 nucleotide sequence: TGTGCCAGTAGGCCCTTAGACAGCCAATCCTACAATGAGCAGTTCTTC. Translating gives CASRPLDSQSYNEQFF.

This clone was detected a few times. V gene TRBV6-1 combines with J gene TRBJ1-1; no firm D call. CDR1 is MNHNS and CDR2 is SASEGT in the germline V gene. The CDR3 runs to 13 residues. Trimming stripped 3 bases from V and 5 bases from J, with 10 bases between. The CDR3 coding sequence is TGTGCCAGCAGTGAGGTGGAGGGAACTGAAGCTTTCTTT. As protein: CASSEVEGTEAFF.

This clone was counted once. This sample includes further DNA sequences coding for the same CDR3. This rearrangement joins TRBV2 to TRBJ2-3; 15 bases align to TRBD2. CDR1 and CDR2 (germline): SNHLY, FYNNEI. The CDR3 loop spans 16 amino acids. Trimming at V came to 6 bases and at J to 2 bases, leaving 3 bases not matched to a gene. The CDR3 loop reads CASRRTSGGVTDTQYF. As DNA, the CDR3 is TGTGCCAGCAGGAGGACTAGCGGGGGGGTCACAGATACGCAGTATTTT.

Comments on this clone: The sample has other DNA sequences that encode this CDR3 too. The chain is built from TRBV7-9 and TRBJ1-5, with D tentatively TRBD1 (6 bases). The V gene lost 5 bases and the J gene lost 3 bases, with 11 bases spanning the gap. The CDR3 is 14 amino acids. Germline-derived CDR1 and CDR2 are SEHNR and FQNEAQ (reference sequence). The CDR3 region is CASSLGQNNQPQHF. The CDR3 nucleotides are TGTGCCAGCAGCCTCGGACAGAACAATCAGCCCCAGCATTTT.

This chain uses TRBV9 with TRBJ2-3; TRBD2 agrees at 9 bases. The length of the CDR3 is 16 residues. The trim removed 7 bases at V and 6 bases at J, leaving 15 bases unmatched. Germline V gene data show CDR1 as SGDLS and CDR2 as YYNGEE. CDR3: CASASSWRGGPDTQYF. For the CDR3, the DNA is TGTGCCAGCGCCAGCAGTTGGCGGGGGGGGCCGGATACGCAGTATTTT.

The V call is TRBV4-1, the J call TRBJ2-1; D possibly corresponds to TRBD2 (7 bases). V gave up 4 bases and J gave up 10 bases, with 17 bases separating them. Germline V lookup: CDR1 MGHRA, CDR2 YSYEKL. The CDR3 length is 14 residues. The CDR3 is CASSPEGGSREQFF. DNA for the CDR3: TGCGCCAGCAGCCCCGAGGGGGGGTCAAGGGAGCAGTTCTTC.

The rearrangement joins TRBV5-4 to TRBJ1-2; tentatively, D is TRBD1 (5 bases). V lost 2 bases to trimming and J lost 7 bases, with 15 bases between them. The CDR3 totals 14 residues. The germline V gene encodes CDR1 SGHNT and CDR2 YYREEE (reference sequence). CDR3 bases: TGTGCCAGCAGCTTTTTGGCGAGGGACTGTGGCTACACCTTC. Translation gives CASSFLARDCGYTF.

The chain recombines TRBV29-1 with TRBJ1-1; 10 bases are a match to TRBD1. In germline, CDR1 is SQVTM, CDR2 ANQGSEA. CDR3 size: 16 residues. J lost 5 bases, V lost 5 bases, and 14 bases had no gene match. The CDR3 here is CSVSKGMGQGITEAFF. As DNA, the CDR3 is TGCAGCGTTTCCAAAGGGATGGGACAGGGGATAACTGAAGCTTTCTTT.

This clone was seen a few times. This chain connects TRBV6-5 to TRBJ1-5, with unresolved D. This CDR3 has 14 amino acids. V was cut by 5 bases and J by 7 bases, with 15 bases left in between. CDR1 and CDR2 from the germline V gene are MNHEY and SVGAGI. CDR3 sequence: CASSEEASVQPQHF. The DNA for the CDR3 is TGTGCCAGCAGTGAAGAAGCGAGTGTACAGCCCCAGCATTTT.

V usage is TRBV18 and J usage is TRBJ2-7; 7 bases map to TRBD2. V lost 2 bases to trimming and J lost 0 bases; unmatched junction nucleotides: 4. The V gene's germline CDR1 is KGHSH and CDR2 LQKENI. The CDR3 is 15 residues long. CDR3 loop: CASSPTAGFSYEQYF. The CDR3 DNA follows: TGTGCCAGCTCACCAACAGCGGGGTTCTCCTACGAGCAGTACTTC. Full variable domain (outside the CDR3, taken from reference TRBV18 and TRBJ2-7): NAGVMQNPRHLVRRRGQEARLRCSPMKGHSHVYWYRQLPEEGLKFMVYLQKENIIDESGMPKERFSAEFPKEGPSILRIQQVVRGDSAAYFCASSPTAGFSYEQYFGPGTRLTVT.

J is TRBJ1-5 and V is TRBV2; 7 nucleotides match TRBD1. The germline V gene encodes CDR1 SNHLY and CDR2 FYNNEI. J gave up 6 bases and V 3 bases, and 8 bases lay outside the gene matches. This CDR3 is 15 amino acids long. CDR3 amino acids: CASSELQGIFQPQHF. The CDR3 bases are TGTGCCAGCAGTGAGCTACAGGGGATCTTTCAGCCCCAGCATTTT.